The clone carrying this T cell receptor beta chain was observed a handful of times. The template was RNA from unsorted bulk tissue. Germline V CDR1 and CDR2: SEHNR, FQNEAQ (reference sequence). V was shortened by 5 bases and J by 2 bases, with 13 bases between the two germline ends. This CDR3 has 15 amino acids. This specimen belongs to a study of tumor and adjacent non-tumor tissue in lung cancer. About the study: Aged about 31 to 80 years, patients included 10 men and about 5 women with stage I to III disease. On average, productive TCRbeta reads reached a few million per sample.

A modified ARM-PCR protocol with three rounds of nested PCR amplified TCRbeta. TCRdb reprocessed the multiplex PCR reads with MiXCR, giving one entry per CDR3 protein. The sample lists more than 70,000 distinct CDR3 sequences; roughly two thirds were seen once. The source is a man in his sixties or seventies with non-small cell lung cancer. V is TRBV7-9 and J is TRBJ2-1; no definite D call. Source material: lung tumor tissue. The CDR3 region is CASSPSSGPYNEQFF. CDR3 bases: TGTGCCAGCAGCCCCTCCTCCGGCCCCTACAATGAGCAGTTCTTC.